This TCR beta chain was documented in a study of cytomegalovirus exposure and HLA in healthy donors. The study ran its PCR with 60 Vbeta and 13 Jbeta primers. TCRdb's table, derived via immunoSEQ multiplex PCR, lists solely in-frame clones and lacks some. Recorded for this sample: around 140,000 clones. From germline, CDR1 is SGHAT and CDR2 FQNNGV. The CDR3 covers 14 residues. The germline V and J ends were trimmed by 6 bases and 5 bases, with 11 bases remaining between them. This receptor was taken from a woman aged 35 to 49 in good health and CMV-seronegative. This chain uses TRBV11-2 with TRBJ1-6; D remains unclear. Material: PBMCs. CDR3 protein: CASRRARDNSPLHF. The CDR3 nucleotides are TGTGCCAGCAGGCGAGCACGAGATAATTCACCCCTCCACTTT.